The next 14 T cell receptor beta chains were all read from a single sample in a study of T-cell memory formation after mild COVID-19. TCRdb analysed the 5' RACE reads with MiXCR anew, one entry per CDR3 protein. Among some 110,000 distinct CDR3 sequences listed, around 15% were seen once. The sample was PBMCs or a T cell subset sorted from them (not recorded which). The origin of the receptors is an adult woman who had mild COVID-19 (a few samples of this study predate the infection). Cell type and time point are not known.

The chain couples TRBV12-3 or TRBV12-4 to TRBJ2-3; the D call may be TRBD1 or TRBD2 (5 bases each). This CDR3 spans 17 amino acids. Between the trimmed V and J ends, which lost 2 bases and 4 bases, there was a span of 19 bases. CDR3 bases: TGTGCCAGCAGTTTATCCCCTCTAATGGGACGGGCAGATACGCAGTATTTT. Protein sequence: CASSLSPLMGRADTQYF.

The chain uses TRBV9 and TRBJ2-7; D call uncertain. Trimming took 0 bases from V and 2 from J, leaving 9 bases between them. The CDR3 has 14 residues. Germline loops: CDR1 SGDLS, CDR2 YYNGEE. The chain's CDR3 is CASSVASATYEQYF. The CDR3 bases are TGTGCCAGCAGCGTAGCTTCGGCGACCTACGAGCAGTACTTC.

This clonotype was detected once. No DNA is shown, since the ends of the CDR3 on it are uncertain; the CDR3 is the one TCRdb lists. The CDR3 sequence is CISVSEASAGGGYTF. The V gene is TRBV7-5, the J gene TRBJ1-2; the table's D gene call, TRBD1, was not cross checked with the DNA. TRBV7-5 is a pseudogene. The CDR3 adds up to 15 amino acids, both ends counted.

This chain connects TRBV7-9 to TRBJ2-5; 8 nucleotides agree with TRBD2. V dropped 9 bases and J dropped 7; count of bases not matched to a gene: 10. Per the germline V gene, CDR1 is SEHNR and CDR2 is FQNEAQ (reference sequence). The CDR3 contains 13 residues. The CDR3 protein is CASTYSGEGTQYF. The CDR3 DNA sequence: TGTGCCAGTACCTATAGCGGGGAAGGGACCCAGTACTTC.

This clonotype was observed a few times. The chain joins TRBV5-1 to TRBJ2-7; 7 positions agree with TRBD1. The CDR3 covers 15 residues. Trimming removed 2 bases from V and 2 bases from J; junction bases left unmatched: 7. Germline CDR1 SGHRS, CDR2 YFSETQ. The CDR3: CASSLYRGSPYEQYF. The CDR3 DNA reads TGCGCCAGCAGCTTATACAGGGGATCCCCCTACGAGCAGTACTTC.

This clonotype was observed a few times. This chain uses TRBV4-1 with TRBJ2-1, with TRBD2 identical over 8 bases. The junction had 2 bases not matched to a gene; V was cut back by 0 bases and J by 4 bases. CDR3 length: 15 residues. Germline CDR1 MGHRA, CDR2 YSYEKL. The CDR3 is CASSQDSGGYNEQFF. As DNA, the CDR3 is TGCGCCAGCAGCCAAGATTCGGGGGGGTACAATGAGCAGTTCTTC.

CDR3: CAISESMDREAFF. DNA for the CDR3: TGTGCCATCAGTGAGTCTATGGACAGGGAAGCTTTCTTT. This chain joins TRBV10-3 and TRBJ1-1; 7 positions agree with TRBD1. Germline assignment: CDR1 ENHRY and CDR2 SYGVKD. The ends lost 0 bases at V and 8 bases at J; junction bases unmatched: 3. CDR3 length equals 13 residues.

This chain connects TRBV7-6 to TRBJ1-1, with TRBD1 matching over 8 bases. From germline, CDR1 is SGHVS and CDR2 FNYEAQ. V lost 0 bases, J lost 0 bases, and 3 bases stayed unmatched. This CDR3 region has 16 residues. CDR3 region: CASSLARDRLNTEAFF. CDR3 nucleotides: TGTGCCAGCAGCTTAGCCCGGGACAGGTTGAACACTGAAGCTTTCTTT.

In this sample, this clonotype turned up many times. The genes are TRBV5-1 and TRBJ2-1; D may be TRBD1 (6 bases). Germline V lookup: CDR1 SGHRS, CDR2 YFSETQ. There are 17 residues in the CDR3. Trimming pared 0 bases from V and 3 bases from J, leaving 16 bases between. The CDR3, as DNA: TGCGCCAGCAGCTTGGTTGGGGACACCGTAATCTACAATGAGCAGTTCTTC. Translation: CASSLVGDTVIYNEQFF.

In its sample, this clonotype was seen once. The rearrangement links TRBV5-1 to TRBJ2-7, with a weak D call TRBD2 (6 bases). The CDR3 contains 15 residues. Germline assignment: CDR1 SGHRS and CDR2 YFSETQ. Trimming stripped 4 bases from V and 4 bases from J, with 18 bases between. CDR3 amino acids: CASSILSGGLYEQYF. The CDR3 nucleotides are TGCGCCAGCAGCATTCTTTCTGGGGGACTGTACGAGCAGTACTTC.

The chain has TRBV5-8 and TRBJ1-1, with D uncertain. Germline V gene sequence: CDR1 SGHTS, CDR2 YDEGEE. The V end lost 6 bases, the J end lost 0 bases, and 6 bases lay between the germline ends. The CDR3 has 12 residues. This CDR3 is CASKIMNTEAFF. In DNA form, the CDR3 reads TGTGCCAGCAAGATCATGAACACTGAAGCTTTCTTT.

The CDR3 loop reads CASSLAGGFSGANVLTF. For the CDR3, the DNA is TGTGCCAGCAGCTTGGCCGGAGGTTTCTCTGGGGCCAACGTCCTGACTTTC. The chain links TRBV5-4 to TRBJ2-6, with D tentatively TRBD2 (5 bases). The V gene lost 0 bases and the J gene lost 0 bases, with 10 bases spanning the gap. The CDR3 has 17 amino acids. Germline CDR1 is SGHNT and CDR2 is YYREEE (reference sequence).

The chain carries TRBV24-1 and TRBJ2-1; 11 nucleotides align to TRBD1. Trimming removed 5 bases from V and 7 bases from J; junction bases left unmatched: 3. The CDR3 is made up of 14 amino acids. Germline V gives CDR1 KGHDR, CDR2 SFDVKD. CDR3 sequence (DNA): TGTGCCACCAGTGGGACAGGGGGCGGGAATGAGCAGTTCTTC. This codes for CATSGTGGGNEQFF.

This rearrangement joins TRBV24-1 to TRBJ2-4; D is undetermined. Germline CDR1 reads KGHDR; CDR2 reads SFDVKD. V lost 4 bases and J lost 3, with 15 bases in between. The CDR3 consists of 16 residues. The CDR3 DNA reads as TGTGCCACCAGTGACCCGACTCCTTTGGGCAAAAACATTCAGTACTTC. Translated: CATSDPTPLGKNIQYF.